This TCR beta chain was captured by sequencing in a study of blood T cell repertoires in COVID-19. Study details: The cDNA or gDNA used as material had been derived from T cells, B-cell-depleted T cells, or PBMCs.

This CDR3 spans 12 amino acids. Per germline, CDR1 MNHNY and CDR2 SVGAGI (reference sequence). The V gene end was trimmed by 6 bases and the J gene end by 6 bases; junction bases not matched to a gene: 4. Assay: immunoSEQ multiplex PCR; the TCRdb copy retains only in-frame clones and omits some. Altogether 200,000 to 250,000 clones are present, roughly 84% being singletons, with the ten largest covering over 15%. The receptor was derived from a woman aged 80 or over with active or convalescent COVID-19. Sample: peripheral blood. The rearrangement joins TRBV6-6 to TRBJ2-7; 8 positions agree with TRBD2. The CDR3 here is CASSTSGGEQYF. DNA for the CDR3: TGTGCCAGCAGCACTAGCGGAGGCGAGCAGTACTTC.